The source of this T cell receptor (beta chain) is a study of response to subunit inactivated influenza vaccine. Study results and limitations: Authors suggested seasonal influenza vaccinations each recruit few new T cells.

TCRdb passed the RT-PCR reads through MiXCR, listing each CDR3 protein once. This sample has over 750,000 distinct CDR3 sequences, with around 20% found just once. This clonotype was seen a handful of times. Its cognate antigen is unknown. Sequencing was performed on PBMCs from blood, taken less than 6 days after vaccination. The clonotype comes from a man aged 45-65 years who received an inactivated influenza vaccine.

The CDR3 sequence: CSATSGTGLHEQYF. The CDR3 DNA follows: TGCAGTGCAACCTCCGGGACAGGGTTACACGAGCAGTACTTC. The V gene is TRBV20-1, the J gene TRBJ2-7; 9 nucleotides align to TRBD1. V lost 6 bases to trimming and J lost 5 bases; unmatched junction nucleotides: 11. Germline CDR1 and CDR2: DFQATT and SNEGSKA (reference sequence). CDR3 length equals 14 residues.